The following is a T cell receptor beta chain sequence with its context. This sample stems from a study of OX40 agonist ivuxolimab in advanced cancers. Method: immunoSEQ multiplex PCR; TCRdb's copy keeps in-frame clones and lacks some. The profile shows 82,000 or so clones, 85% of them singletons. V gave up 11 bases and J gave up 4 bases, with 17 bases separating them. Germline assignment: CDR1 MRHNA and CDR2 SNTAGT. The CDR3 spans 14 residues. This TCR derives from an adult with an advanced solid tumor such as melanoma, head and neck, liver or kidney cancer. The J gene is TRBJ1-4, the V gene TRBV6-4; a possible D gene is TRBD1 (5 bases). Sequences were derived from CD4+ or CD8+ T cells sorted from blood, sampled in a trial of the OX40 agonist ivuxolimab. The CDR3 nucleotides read TGTGCCGGTCATGACGGGGACGATAATGAAAAACTGTTTTTT. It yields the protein CAGHDGDDNEKLFF.